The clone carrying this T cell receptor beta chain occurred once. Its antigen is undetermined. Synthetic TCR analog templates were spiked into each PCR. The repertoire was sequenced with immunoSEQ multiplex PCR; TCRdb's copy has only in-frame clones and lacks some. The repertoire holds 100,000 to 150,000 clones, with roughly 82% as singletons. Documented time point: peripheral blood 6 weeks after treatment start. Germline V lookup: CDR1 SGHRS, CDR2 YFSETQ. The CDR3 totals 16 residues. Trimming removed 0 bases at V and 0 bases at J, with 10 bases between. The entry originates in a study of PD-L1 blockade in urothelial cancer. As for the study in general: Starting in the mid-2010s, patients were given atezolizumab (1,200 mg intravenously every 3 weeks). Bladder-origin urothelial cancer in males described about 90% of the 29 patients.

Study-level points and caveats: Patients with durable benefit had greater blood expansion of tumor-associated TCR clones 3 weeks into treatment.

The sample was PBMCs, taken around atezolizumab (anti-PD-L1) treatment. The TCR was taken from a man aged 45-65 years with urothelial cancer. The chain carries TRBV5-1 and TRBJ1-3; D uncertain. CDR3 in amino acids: CASSLGAHDSGNTIYF. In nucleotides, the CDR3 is TGCGCCAGCAGCTTGGGAGCTCACGACTCTGGAAACACCATATATTTT.